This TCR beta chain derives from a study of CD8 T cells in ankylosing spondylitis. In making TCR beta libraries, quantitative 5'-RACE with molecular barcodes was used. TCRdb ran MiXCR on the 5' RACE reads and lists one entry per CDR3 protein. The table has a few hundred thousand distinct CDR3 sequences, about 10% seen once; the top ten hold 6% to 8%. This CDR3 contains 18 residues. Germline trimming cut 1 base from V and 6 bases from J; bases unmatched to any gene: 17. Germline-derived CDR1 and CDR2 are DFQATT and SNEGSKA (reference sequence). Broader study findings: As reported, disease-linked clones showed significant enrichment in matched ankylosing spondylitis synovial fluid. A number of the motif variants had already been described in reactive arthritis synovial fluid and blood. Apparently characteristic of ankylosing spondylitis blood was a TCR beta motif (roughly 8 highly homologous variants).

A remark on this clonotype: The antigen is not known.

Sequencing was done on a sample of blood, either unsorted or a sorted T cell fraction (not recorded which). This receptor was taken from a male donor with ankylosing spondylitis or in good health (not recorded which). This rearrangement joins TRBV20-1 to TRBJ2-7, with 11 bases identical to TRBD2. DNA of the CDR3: TGCAGTGCTAGAGGATCAGGGGGACTAGCGGCCGAGGGACTCGAGCAGTACTTC. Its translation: CSARGSGGLAAEGLEQYF.